The entry that follows covers one T cell receptor (beta chain) sequence. Its antigen is as yet unknown. The table came from immunoSEQ multiplex PCR; TCRdb's copy has only in-frame clones and leaves some out. The repertoire holds tens of thousands of clones, with around 86% as singletons. V shed 3 bases and J shed 6 bases, with 11 bases lying between them. There are 13 residues in the CDR3. Germline V lookup: CDR1 KGHSH, CDR2 LQKENI. The sample originates from a study of OX40 agonist ivuxolimab in advanced cancers. Study conclusions and caveats: The antigen specificity of the peripheral T cells (those that were expanded) was not determined. Expanded clones belonging to CD8+ T cells outnumbered, on average, those of CD4+.

This sample comprised CD4+ or CD8+ T cells sorted from blood, obtained in a trial of the OX40 agonist ivuxolimab. The clonotype comes from an adult with an advanced solid tumor such as melanoma, head and neck, liver or kidney cancer. The chain employs TRBV18 and TRBJ1-2, with D possibly matching TRBD1 (5 bases). The CDR3 region is CASSPRGEDGYTF. Here the CDR3 DNA reads TGTGCCAGCTCACCTCGAGGGGAGGATGGCTACACCTTC.